Sequencing of this T cell receptor (beta chain) was carried out in a study of cytomegalovirus exposure and HLA in healthy donors. On this clone itself: As yet, its antigen is unknown.

Trimming removed 4 bases from V and 6 bases from J, with 10 bases in between. CDR3 length: 13 amino acids. The germline V gene has CDR1 SNHLY and CDR2 FYNNEI. Primers: 60 Vbeta forward and 13 Jbeta reverse. Clones were read by immunoSEQ multiplex PCR, and TCRdb kept only the in-frame ones, dropping some. Among some 160,000 clones, 65% to 85% were seen once, and the ten largest hold over 1.5%. The study's findings and limits: In vitro work confirmed that three CMV-associated chains recognize CMV antigens.

The donors (healthy individuals) were bone marrow donors. This sequence joins TRBV2 and TRBJ1-5; D may be TRBD1 (6 bases). Sequencing was done on a sample of PBMCs. This clonotype originated in a young woman in good health and CMV-seronegative. The CDR3 region has the DNA TGTGCCAGCAGTGGACAGGACGGTCAGCCCCAGCATTTT. This encodes CASSGQDGQPQHF. Looking up the rest from reference TRBV2 and TRBJ1-5 gives the full variable domain: EPEVTQTPSHQVTQMGQEVILRCVPISNHLYFYWYRQILGQKVEFLVSFYNNEISEKSEIFDDQFSVERPDGSNFTLKIRSTKLEDSAMYFCASSGQDGQPQHFGDGTRLSIL.